This is a list of T cell receptor beta chains from one sample in a study of blood T cells in healthy people across ages. TCRdb re-called the 5' RACE reads through MiXCR, storing one row per CDR3 protein. This sample carries about 1.4 million distinct CDR3 sequences, 59% of them seen once, and the ten largest clones take 5.5% to 8%. Specimen: blood. The receptors shown here come from a man aged 18-30 years in good health. Each CDR3 is given with its conserved first and last residue. Each record gives: V gene, J gene, D gene, clone size, CDR3 protein, CDR3 DNA. D genes are given only for firm matches. The size of a clone is reported for some rows only, either as once, few or many, or as a class for expanded clones.

TRBV6-1	TRBJ2-7	TRBD1	few	CASSASGTVDEQYF	TGTGCCAGCAGTGCATCCGGGACAGTCGACGAGCAGTACTTC
TRBV4-3	TRBJ1-2	TRBD1	.	CASSQGTGELGTF	TGCGCCAGCAGCCAAGGGACAGGGGAGCTAGGCACCTTC
TRBV6-2/TRBV6-3	TRBJ2-7	.	.	CASSSIHYEQYF	TGTGCCAGCAGTTCTATCCACTACGAGCAGTACTTC
TRBV20-1	TRBJ2-1	.	.	CSAPLAGAYNEQFF	TGCAGTGCCCCACTGGCGGGGGCGTACAATGAGCAGTTCTTC
TRBV5-1	TRBJ2-3	TRBD2	few	CASRLAGAEGTDTQYF	TGCGCCAGCAGACTAGCGGGAGCAGAGGGCACAGATACGCAGTATTTT
TRBV5-5	TRBJ2-2	.	.	CASSFSREKVTGELFF	TGTGCCAGCAGCTTTTCCCGGGAGAAGGTAACCGGGGAGCTGTTTTTT
TRBV29-1	TRBJ1-2	TRBD1	.	CSVATGGPRGYTF	TGCAGCGTTGCTACAGGGGGCCCTAGAGGCTACACCTTC
TRBV29-1	TRBJ2-7	.	.	CSVTGLKHNEQYF	TGTAGCGTCACAGGGTTAAAGCACAATGAGCAGTACTTC
TRBV2	TRBJ2-5	.	.	CASRLQGTVQETQYF	TGTGCCAGCAGACTTCAAGGGACTGTACAAGAGACCCAGTACTTC
TRBV6-1	TRBJ2-1	.	.	CASSEMGPNEQFF	TGTGCCAGCAGTGAAATGGGACCAAATGAGCAGTTCTTC
TRBV6-7	TRBJ2-7	.	few	CASTLERPSYEQYF	TGTGCCAGCACCCTCGAAAGACCATCCTACGAGCAGTACTTC
TRBV29-1	TRBJ1-2	TRBD1	few	CSVEEGAVGYTF	TGCAGCGTTGAGGAGGGGGCTGTTGGCTACACCTTC
TRBV4-1	TRBJ2-1	TRBD2	.	CASSQLSGRGEQFF	TGCGCCAGCAGCCAACTCAGCGGGAGGGGTGAGCAGTTCTTC
TRBV27	TRBJ2-1	.	.	CASAPGEGIYNEQFF	TGTGCCAGCGCCCCAGGGGAGGGGATTTACAATGAGCAGTTCTTC
TRBV7-9	TRBJ2-3	.	.	CASSAPGETTDTQYF	TGTGCCAGCAGCGCTCCCGGGGAGACCACAGATACGCAGTATTTT
TRBV11-2	TRBJ2-1	TRBD2	.	CASTLEVGGRGSEQFF	TGTGCCAGCACCCTAGAGGTCGGCGGGAGAGGGAGTGAGCAGTTCTTC
TRBV6-2/TRBV6-3	TRBJ2-5	.	.	CASSYSQTKETQYF	TGTGCCAGCAGTTACTCACAGACAAAAGAGACCCAGTACTTC
TRBV7-8	TRBJ1-2	TRBD1	.	CASSSRGSGGYTF	TGTGCCAGCAGCTCCAGGGGGTCGGGTGGCTACACCTTC
TRBV20-1	TRBJ2-1	TRBD2	.	CSARPPLAAYNEQFF	TGCAGTGCTAGACCCCCACTAGCGGCCTACAATGAGCAGTTCTTC
TRBV5-1	TRBJ2-1	TRBD1	.	CASSLLTGYNEQFF	TGCGCCAGCAGCTTGCTGACAGGGTACAATGAGCAGTTCTTC
TRBV30	TRBJ2-7	TRBD1	.	CAGTGGSYEQYF	TGTGCCGGGACAGGAGGCTCCTACGAGCAGTACTTC
TRBV11-1	TRBJ2-7	.	.	CASSLDGLDGEQYF	TGTGCCAGCAGCTTAGACGGCTTAGACGGCGAGCAGTACTTC
TRBV7-6	TRBJ2-7	TRBD1	many	CASSPLRDRGYEQYF	TGTGCCAGCAGCCCACTCCGGGACAGGGGCTACGAGCAGTACTTC
TRBV6-4	TRBJ2-1	.	.	CASSEFPGPSNEQFF	TGTGCCAGCAGTGAATTCCCGGGCCCAAGCAATGAGCAGTTCTTC
TRBV20-1	TRBJ1-2	.	few	CSAAFGSNYGYTF	TGCAGTGCTGCCTTCGGCAGCAACTATGGCTACACCTTC
TRBV28	TRBJ1-2	.	.	CASGRGAGANYGYTF	TGTGCCAGCGGTAGGGGCGCGGGCGCAAACTATGGCTACACCTTC
TRBV20-1	TRBJ2-1	TRBD1	.	CSARPGQEHNEQFF	TGCAGTGCTAGACCGGGACAGGAGCACAATGAGCAGTTCTTC
TRBV27	TRBJ1-1	.	.	CASSFEALTEAFF	TGTGCCAGCAGTTTCGAGGCTCTGACTGAAGCTTTCTTT
TRBV12-3/TRBV12-4	TRBJ1-6	TRBD1	.	CASSRDRGLSPLHF	TGTGCCAGCAGTAGGGACAGGGGGTTGTCACCCCTCCACTTT
TRBV27	TRBJ2-4	TRBD1	once	CASSRTGALGEQYF	TGTGCCAGCAGCCGGACAGGGGCCCTCGGAGAGCAGTACTTC